This TCR beta chain was sequenced in a study of blood T cell repertoires in COVID-19. For the study at large: COVID-19 samples from acute and convalescent phases originated in the United States, Italy and Spain.

CDR1 SGHDT and CDR2 YYEEEE come from the germline V gene. The CDR3 length is 13 residues. V was trimmed by 8 bases and J by 3 bases, leaving 14 bases between them. This clone appeared a single time. Original data processing: Reference gene primer amplification gave estimated nucleated cell counts. The assay was immunoSEQ multiplex PCR, and TCRdb's table has in-frame clones only and misses some. V, J and clone size reflect that table, while D and trimming were determined from the DNA. The sample holds some 74,000 clones, around four fifths seen once. The clonotype comes from a woman of 80 years or more with acute or convalescent COVID-19. The sequencing sample was made of peripheral blood. The J gene is TRBJ1-2, the V gene TRBV5-6; D not certain. Here the CDR3 reads CASTEFSYYGYTF. As DNA, the CDR3 is TGTGCCAGTACGGAGTTCTCCTACTATGGCTACACCTTC.